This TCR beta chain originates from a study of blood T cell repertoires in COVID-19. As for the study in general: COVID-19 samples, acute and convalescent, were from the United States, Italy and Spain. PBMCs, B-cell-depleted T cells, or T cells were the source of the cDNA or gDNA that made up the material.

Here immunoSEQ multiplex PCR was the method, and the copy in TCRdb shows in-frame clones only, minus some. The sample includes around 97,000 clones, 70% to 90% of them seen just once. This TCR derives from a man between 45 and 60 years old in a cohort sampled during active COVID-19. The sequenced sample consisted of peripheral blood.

The CDR3 region is CASSLGRGTANSPLHF. CDR3 nucleotide sequence: TGTGCCAGCAGCTTGGGGAGAGGGACAGCAAATTCACCCCTCCACTTT. The V gene is TRBV11-3, the J gene TRBJ1-6; 7 bases are a match to TRBD1. The J segment lost 7 bases and the V segment lost 3 bases, leaving 9 bases of the junction unmatched. The length of the CDR3 is 16 residues. Per the germline V gene, CDR1 is SGHNT and CDR2 is YENEEA.